The clone carrying this T cell receptor beta chain has more than one count but fewer than ten. No antigen is known for it. These data come from a study of cytomegalovirus exposure and HLA in healthy donors. Study-level findings and limits: Prediction of most subjects' HLA-A and HLA-B alleles by TCR beta sequences was reportedly accurate. As a later analysis revealed, the rate of TCR association differed by HLA locus, with DRB1 most and HLA-C fewest. According to an earlier analysis, most TCR beta V segments yielded productive rearrangements about 90% or about 30% of the time. While the bulk of TCR sequences proved rare, some public TCRs turned up in many donors.

Amplification used 60 Vbeta primers and 13 Jbeta primers. Method: immunoSEQ multiplex PCR; TCRdb's copy keeps in-frame clones and lacks some. In the table there are approximately 150,000 clones, more than 65% of which are singletons. The CDR3 is made up of 12 amino acids. Germline V gives CDR1 MNHNS, CDR2 SASEGT. Sequencing was done on a sample of PBMCs. This TCR came from a woman between 25 and 40 years old in good health and CMV-seronegative. V gene TRBV6-1 combines with J gene TRBJ2-5; unclear D gene. The closer fit of TRBJ2-7 to the DNA end suggests the J call may be wrong. The DNA for the CDR3 is TGTGCCAGCCTCATAGTCTCCTACGAGCAGTACTTC. Amino acid sequence: CASLIVSYEQYF.